This T cell receptor beta chain was captured by sequencing in a study of blood T cell repertoires in COVID-19. Across the whole study: COVID-19 samples, acute and convalescent, were from the United States, Italy and Spain.

In the original processing: For nucleated cells, counts were estimated from reference gene primer amplification. TCRdb's table, derived via immunoSEQ multiplex PCR, lists solely in-frame clones and lacks some. V and J calls and clone size follow that table, whereas D and trimming were derived from the DNA. The data contain more than 140,000 clones, around 84% of them singletons. This clone was seen just once. The CDR3 has 14 amino acids. CDR1 is SGHTA, CDR2 FQGNSA, per germline. The V end lost 1 base, the J end lost 4 bases, and 11 bases lay between the germline ends. The specimen was peripheral blood. The chain couples TRBV7-2 to TRBJ2-7, with D possibly TRBD1 on 6 matching bases. This TCR derives from a woman between 50 and 59 years old in a cohort sampled during active or convalescent COVID-19. The CDR3 DNA reads as TGTGCCAGCAGCTTAGGGGGGCGGTTATACGAGCAGTACTTC. Amino acids: CASSLGGRLYEQYF.